This T cell receptor (beta chain) derives from a study of T cell responses to AZD1222 COVID-19 vaccine (dated by TCRdb to about 2021). Background for the entire study: TCR sequencing covered roughly 230 trial participants: roughly 200 given two doses of AZD1222 and about 26 given two doses of MenACWY control vaccine. Trial participants were enrolled into age subgroups of 18-55, 56-69 and 70-plus years, which contained 148, 28 and 57 TCR-sequenced participants, respectively.

The CDR3 regions of human TCRbeta chains were analyzed by immunosequencing. The published analysis was carried out like this. Repertoire TCRs were matched against a reference library of SARS-CoV-2-specific TCRs generated with the MIRA antigen-specificity platform. Breadth was defined as the fraction of unique TCRs that were SARS-CoV-2-associated, and depth was defined as the fraction of total T cells that were SARS-CoV-2-associated. Each spike-specific TCR was assigned to its reactive spike region and to a CD4 or CD8 class using the MIRA data. Log10-transformed breadth and depth values were compared by one-way ANOVA with Sidak's multiple comparisons tests. Sourced from immuneACCESS, this table was stored by TCRdb with only in-frame sequences that have V and J called. A share of the clones is absent; for the studies checked, an unresolved V gene accounts for under half, and the remainder has no known explanation. The D gene and trimming were derived from the DNA, and the V and J assignments and clone size from that table. Here the sample has 90,000 to 120,000 clones; about 85% occur a single time. Of the sample, approximately 4.8% falls within the top ten clones.

In the paper's terms, the time point label means: about 28 days (+/-7) after the second vaccine dose. Because spike-specific TCR depth and breadth did not differ between the two schedules, AZD1222 recipients who got a second dose at roughly 4 weeks were pooled with those who got a second dose at roughly 12 weeks. The vaccinee samples were drawn from two UK trials, COV001 and COV002, one of which was a single-blind randomized controlled phase 2/3 trial testing AZD1222 (ChAdOx1 nCoV-19) in healthy adults. Trial participant PBMC samples were collected at day 0 and day 28 after the second dose for TCRbeta chain sequencing. About this clone: The target of this receptor is not known. No per-base quality is available; no much larger clone lies one base away.

V is pared back by 5 bases and J by 4 bases, with 14 bases lying between the germline termini. The CDR3, cysteine through phenylalanine, is 14 amino acids long. CDR3 DNA only is kept here, 42 bases in frame from base 1. The CDR1 and CDR2 encoded by the germline V gene (reference sequence) are SEHNR and FQNEAQ. The investigation overall reported the following: Vaccine-associated CD4 TCRs spanned the whole spike protein, with dominant responses in regions 160-218 and 743-854. Nearly half of unique spike-specific TCRs reportedly recognized epitopes outside regions mutated in the B.1.351 and B.1.1.7 variants. The 56-69-year group was small, and its depth increase did not reach significance, likely because of low power. Conclusions about previously exposed vaccinees are limited because only six or seven AZD1222 recipients were SARS-CoV-2 seropositive at baseline. No day 14 peak-response samples were available, so repertoires were characterized only after the peak T cell response. Participants were mostly white British, with more females than males. The authors suggested clonal diversity may have been underestimated. After two AZD1222 doses, spike-specific TCR breadth and depth were significantly higher than at day 0 and than in MenACWY recipients.

Sequencing was performed on peripheral blood, taken 28 days after the second AZD1222 dose. The receptor was isolated from an adult who received the AZD1222 COVID-19 vaccine. This sequence uses TRBV7-9 and TRBJ1-2; the D gene remains uncertain. The CDR3 sequence is CASSLADGLYGYTF. The sequenced DNA: TGTGCCAGCAGCCTCGCGGACGGGCTCTATGGCTACACCTTC. Reference TRBV7-9 and TRBJ1-2 genes cover what lies past the CDR3, so the full variable domain is DTGVSQNPRHKITKRGQNVTFRCDPISEHNRLYWYRQTLGQGPEFLTYFQNEAQLEKSRLLSDRFSAERPKGSFSTLEIQRTEQGDSAMYLCASSLADGLYGYTFGSGTRLTVV.